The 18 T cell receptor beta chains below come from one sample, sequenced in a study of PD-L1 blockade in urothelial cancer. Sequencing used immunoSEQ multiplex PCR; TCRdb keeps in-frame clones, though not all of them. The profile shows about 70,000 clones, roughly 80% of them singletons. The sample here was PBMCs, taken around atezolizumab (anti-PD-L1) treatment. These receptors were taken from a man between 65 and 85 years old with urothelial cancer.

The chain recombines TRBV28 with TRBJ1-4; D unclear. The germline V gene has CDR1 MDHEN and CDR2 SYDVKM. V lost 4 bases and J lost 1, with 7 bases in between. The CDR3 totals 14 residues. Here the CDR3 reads CASSWGGTNEKLFF. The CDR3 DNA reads TGTGCCAGCAGTTGGGGAGGAACTAATGAAAAACTGTTTTTT.

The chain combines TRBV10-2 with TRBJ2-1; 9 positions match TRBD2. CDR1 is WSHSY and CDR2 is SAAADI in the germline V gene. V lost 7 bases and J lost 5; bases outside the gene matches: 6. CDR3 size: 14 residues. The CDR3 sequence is CASMTAGGNNEQFF. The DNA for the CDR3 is TGCGCCAGCATGACAGCGGGAGGCAACAATGAGCAGTTCTTC.

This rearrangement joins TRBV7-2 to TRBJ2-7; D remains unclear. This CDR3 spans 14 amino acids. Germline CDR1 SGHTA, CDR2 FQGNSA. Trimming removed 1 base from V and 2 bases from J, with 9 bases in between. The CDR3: CASSLVQDAYEQYF. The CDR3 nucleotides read TGTGCCAGCAGCTTAGTCCAGGATGCCTACGAGCAGTACTTC.

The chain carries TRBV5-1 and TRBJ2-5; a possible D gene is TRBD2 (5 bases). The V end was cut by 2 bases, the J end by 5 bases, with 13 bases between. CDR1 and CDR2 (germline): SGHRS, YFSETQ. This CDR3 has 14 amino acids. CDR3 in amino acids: CASSLFGDLETQYF. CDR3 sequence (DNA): TGCGCCAGCAGCTTATTCGGGGATTTGGAGACCCAGTACTTC.

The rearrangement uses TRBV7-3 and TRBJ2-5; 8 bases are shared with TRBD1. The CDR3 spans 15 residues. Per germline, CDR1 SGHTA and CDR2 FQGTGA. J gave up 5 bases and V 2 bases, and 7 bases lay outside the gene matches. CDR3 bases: TGTGCCAGCAGCTTACAGGGGGCGGTGGGTGAGACCCAGTACTTC. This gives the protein CASSLQGAVGETQYF.

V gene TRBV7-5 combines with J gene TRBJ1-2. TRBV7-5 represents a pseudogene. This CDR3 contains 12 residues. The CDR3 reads CVRSLDDRDYTF. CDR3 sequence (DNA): TGTGTCAGAAGCTTAGATGATCGAGACTACACCTTC.

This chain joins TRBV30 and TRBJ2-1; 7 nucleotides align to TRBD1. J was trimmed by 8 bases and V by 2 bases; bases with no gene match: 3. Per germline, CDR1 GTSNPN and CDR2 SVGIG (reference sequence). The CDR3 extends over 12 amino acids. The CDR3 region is CAWSPTGDEQFF. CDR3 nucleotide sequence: TGTGCCTGGAGTCCCACAGGGGATGAGCAGTTCTTC.

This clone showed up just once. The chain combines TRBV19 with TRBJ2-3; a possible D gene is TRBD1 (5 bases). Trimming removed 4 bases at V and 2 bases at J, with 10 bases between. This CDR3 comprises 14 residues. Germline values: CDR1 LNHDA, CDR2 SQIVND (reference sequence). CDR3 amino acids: CASSRGDFTDTQYF. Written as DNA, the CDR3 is TGTGCCAGTAGTAGGGGCGATTTCACAGATACGCAGTATTTT.

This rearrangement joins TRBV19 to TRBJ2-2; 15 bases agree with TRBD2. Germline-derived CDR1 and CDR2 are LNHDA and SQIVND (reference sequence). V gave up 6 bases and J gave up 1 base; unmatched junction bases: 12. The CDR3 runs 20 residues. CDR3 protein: CASREDGPGLAGGNTGELFF. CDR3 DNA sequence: TGTGCCAGTAGGGAGGATGGGCCGGGACTAGCGGGAGGGAACACCGGGGAGCTGTTTTTT.

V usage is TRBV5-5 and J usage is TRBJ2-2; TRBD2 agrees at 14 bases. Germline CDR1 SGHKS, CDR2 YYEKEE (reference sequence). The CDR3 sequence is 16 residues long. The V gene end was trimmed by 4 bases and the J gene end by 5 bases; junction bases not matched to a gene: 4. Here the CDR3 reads CASSPRLAGGTGELFF. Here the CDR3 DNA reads TGTGCCAGCAGCCCAAGACTAGCGGGAGGGACCGGGGAGCTGTTTTTT.

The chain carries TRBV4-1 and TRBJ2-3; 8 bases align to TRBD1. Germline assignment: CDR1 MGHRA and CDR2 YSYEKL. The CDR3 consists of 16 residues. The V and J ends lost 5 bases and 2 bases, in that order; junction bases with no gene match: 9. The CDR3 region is CASSGTRGRDTDTQYF. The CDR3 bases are TGCGCCAGCAGCGGGACCAGGGGGCGGGACACAGATACGCAGTATTTT.

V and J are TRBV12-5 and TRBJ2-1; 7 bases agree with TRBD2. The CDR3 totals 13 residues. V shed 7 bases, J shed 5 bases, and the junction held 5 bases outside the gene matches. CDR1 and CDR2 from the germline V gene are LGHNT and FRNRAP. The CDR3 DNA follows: TGTGCTAGTGTGCCTAGCGGACACAATGAGCAGTTCTTC. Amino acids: CASVPSGHNEQFF.

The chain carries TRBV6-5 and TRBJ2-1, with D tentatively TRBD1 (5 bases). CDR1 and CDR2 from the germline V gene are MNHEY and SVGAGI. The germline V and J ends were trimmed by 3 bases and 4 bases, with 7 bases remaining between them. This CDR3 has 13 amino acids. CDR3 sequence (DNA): TGTGCCAGCAGTTATAGACAGTACAATGAGCAGTTCTTC. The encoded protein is CASSYRQYNEQFF.

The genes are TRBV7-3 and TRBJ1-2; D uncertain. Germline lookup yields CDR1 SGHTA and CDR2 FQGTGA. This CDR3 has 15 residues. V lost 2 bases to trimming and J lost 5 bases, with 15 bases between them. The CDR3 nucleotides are TGTGCCAGCAGCTTATATGGAGCAGTACCGTATGGCTACACCTTC. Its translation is CASSLYGAVPYGYTF.

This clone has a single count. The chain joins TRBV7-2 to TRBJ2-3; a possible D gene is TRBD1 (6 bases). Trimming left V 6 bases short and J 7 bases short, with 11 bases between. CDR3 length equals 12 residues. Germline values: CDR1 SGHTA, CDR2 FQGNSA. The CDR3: CASSQGTNTQYF. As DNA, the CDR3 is TGTGCCAGCAGTCAAGGGACAAATACGCAGTATTTT.

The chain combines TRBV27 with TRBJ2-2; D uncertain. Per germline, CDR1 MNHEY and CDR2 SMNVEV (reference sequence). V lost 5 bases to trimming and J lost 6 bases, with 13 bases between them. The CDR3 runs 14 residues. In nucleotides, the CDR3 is TGTGCCAGCAGTGAGGCACTCCGGGCCGGGGAGCTGTTTTTT. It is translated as CASSEALRAGELFF.

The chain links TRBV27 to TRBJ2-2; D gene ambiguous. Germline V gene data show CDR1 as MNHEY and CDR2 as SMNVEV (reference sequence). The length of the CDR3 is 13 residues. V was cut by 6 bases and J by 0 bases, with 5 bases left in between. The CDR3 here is CASSLANTGELFF. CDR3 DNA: TGTGCCAGCAGCCTTGCGAACACCGGGGAGCTGTTTTTT.

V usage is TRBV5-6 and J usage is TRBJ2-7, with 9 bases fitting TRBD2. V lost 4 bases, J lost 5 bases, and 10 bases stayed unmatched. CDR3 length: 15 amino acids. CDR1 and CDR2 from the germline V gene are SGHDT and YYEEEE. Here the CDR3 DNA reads TGTGCCAGCAGCATGACCGGGACTAGCAAGGACGAGCAGTACTTC. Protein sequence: CASSMTGTSKDEQYF. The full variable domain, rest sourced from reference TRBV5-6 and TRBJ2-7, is DAGVTQSPTHLIKTRGQQVTLRCSPKSGHDTVSWYQQALGQGPQFIFQYYEEEERQRGNFPDRFSGHQFPNYSSELNVNALLLGDSALYLCASSMTGTSKDEQYFGPGTRLTVT.